The 16 T cell receptor beta chains in this list originate from one sample, sequenced in a study of blood T cell repertoires in COVID-19. TCRdb's table, derived via immunoSEQ multiplex PCR, lists solely in-frame clones and lacks some. The sample yields under 200,000 clones, 80% seen once. Material: peripheral blood. Receptor source: a man between 65 and 79 years old with active or convalescent COVID-19.

The V and J genes are TRBV9 and TRBJ2-3; 9 nucleotides align to TRBD1. Per the germline V gene, CDR1 is SGDLS and CDR2 is YYNGEE. The CDR3 has 15 amino acids. V was clipped by 3 bases and J by 3 bases; unmatched bases: 5. In DNA, the CDR3 is TGTGCCAGCAGCGCGGGACAGGGCCTTACAGATACGCAGTATTTT. It translates to CASSAGQGLTDTQYF.

The chain recombines TRBV4-1 with TRBJ1-1; D possibly corresponds to TRBD1 (6 bases). V lost 6 bases and J 7 bases, leaving 27 bases between the germline ends. CDR1 and CDR2 (germline): MGHRA, YSYEKL. CDR3 length: 17 residues. The CDR3: CASRTGVTYSPTGEAFF. CDR3 coding DNA: TGCGCCAGCAGGACAGGAGTGACCTACTCCCCTACTGGTGAAGCTTTCTTT.

The CDR3 bases are TGTGCCAGCAGCCCTTTTCAGGGGGCTGGAAACACCATATATTTT. Protein product: CASSPFQGAGNTIYF. The V call is TRBV3-1 (or the pseudogene TRBV3-2), the J call TRBJ1-3, with 7 bases fitting TRBD1. Germline V gene lookup returns CDR1 LGHDT and CDR2 YNNKEL (reference sequence). This CDR3 comprises 15 residues. The V segment lost 4 bases and the J segment 2 bases; nucleotides outside the gene matches: 5.

The chain recombines TRBV13 with TRBJ2-1, with D possibly being TRBD2 (6 bases). Trimming removed 4 bases from V and 4 bases from J, with 8 bases in between. The CDR3 runs 13 residues. Germline V gene data show CDR1 as PRHDT and CDR2 as FYEKMQ (reference sequence). CDR3 in DNA: TGTGCCAGCAGCTCCGGGACTTACAATGAGCAGTTCTTC. This encodes CASSSGTYNEQFF.

The chain employs TRBV3-1 (or the pseudogene TRBV3-2) and TRBJ2-1; no reliable D call. Germline values: CDR1 LGHDT, CDR2 YNNKEL (reference sequence). This CDR3 has 15 residues. V dropped 0 bases and J dropped 0 bases, with 6 bases sitting between them. This CDR3 is CASSQDAGSYNEQFF. In nucleotides, the CDR3 is TGTGCCAGCAGCCAAGACGCCGGCTCCTACAATGAGCAGTTCTTC.

This clone has a handful of counts. The chain links TRBV18 to TRBJ2-1, with a possible D match to TRBD2 (6 bases). CDR1 and CDR2 from the germline V gene are KGHSH and LQKENI. The CDR3 is made up of 16 amino acids. V lost 0 bases, J lost 14 bases, and 23 bases lay in between. The CDR3 region is CASSPPSSGRSLGEFF. CDR3 sequence (DNA): TGTGCCAGCTCACCACCGAGCAGCGGGCGGTCCCTGGGTGAGTTCTTC.

The V gene is TRBV19, the J gene TRBJ1-2; a possible D gene is TRBD1 (6 bases). V lost 10 bases to trimming and J lost 2 bases, with 14 bases between them. From germline, CDR1 is LNHDA and CDR2 SQIVND (reference sequence). The CDR3 length is 13 residues. Here the CDR3 DNA reads TGTGCCACCTCGCCACAGGGCAACTATGGCTACACCTTC. Protein: CATSPQGNYGYTF.

This chain connects TRBV25-1 to TRBJ1-6; D gene unclear. The CDR3 contains 15 residues. The V gene's germline CDR1 is MGHDK and CDR2 SYGVNS. V shed 6 bases and J shed 6 bases, with 15 bases lying between them. CDR3 sequence reads: CASSDPEAGNSPLHF. The DNA of the CDR3 is TGTGCCAGCAGCGACCCGGAGGCGGGTAATTCACCCCTCCACTTT. Drawing the rest from reference TRBV25-1 and TRBJ1-6, the complete variable domain is EADIYQTPRYLVIGTGKKITLECSQTMGHDKMYWYQQDPGMELHLIHYSYGVNSTEKGDLSSESTVSRIRTEHFPLTLESARPSHTSQYLCASSDPEAGNSPLHFGNGTRLTVT.

The chain recombines TRBV5-1 with TRBJ1-1, with TRBD1 identical over 10 bases. With 4 bases clipped from V and 3 bases from J, the junction kept 12 bases outside the gene matches. Germline V gives CDR1 SGHRS, CDR2 YFSETQ. This CDR3 comprises 17 residues. DNA of the CDR3: TGCGCCAGCAGCCCCGGACGGGACAGGGGCGGTGACACTGAAGCTTTCTTT. Translation gives CASSPGRDRGGDTEAFF. The variable domain in full, with the rest retrieved from reference TRBV5-1 and TRBJ1-1, is KAGVTQTPRYLIKTRGQQVTLSCSPISGHRSVSWYQQTPGQGLQFLFEYFSETQRNKGNFPGRFSGRQFSNSRSEMNVSTLELGDSALYLCASSPGRDRGGDTEAFFGQGTRLTVV.

The chain is built from TRBV6-5 and TRBJ1-4; D remains unclear. This CDR3 has 14 residues. The germline gives CDR1 MNHEY, CDR2 SVGAGI. The germline V and J ends were trimmed by 6 bases and 3 bases, with 11 bases remaining between them. This chain's CDR3 is CASRAGLANEKLFF. CDR3 in DNA: TGTGCCAGCAGGGCTGGGCTGGCTAATGAAAAACTGTTTTTT.

This clone has a handful of counts. The rearrangement joins TRBV6-1 to TRBJ1-2; D not resolved. Germline V lookup: CDR1 MNHNS, CDR2 SASEGT. V shed 0 bases and J shed 6 bases, with 8 bases lying between them. This CDR3 is 13 amino acids long. This CDR3 reads CASSEAGADGYTF. CDR3 bases: TGTGCCAGCAGTGAAGCTGGCGCGGATGGCTACACCTTC.

The rearrangement links TRBV5-4 to TRBJ2-7; the D gene is possibly TRBD1 (6 bases). Between the trimmed V and J ends, which lost 4 bases and 5 bases, there was a span of 19 bases. The CDR3 is 15 residues long. The germline gives CDR1 SGHNT, CDR2 YYREEE (reference sequence). The CDR3 sequence: CASSPRDTRSDEQYF. The CDR3 bases are TGTGCCAGCAGCCCCCGGGACACACGGTCAGACGAGCAGTACTTC.

V is TRBV18 and J is TRBJ1-3, with a weak D call TRBD1 (5 bases). Germline V CDR1 and CDR2: KGHSH, LQKENI. The CDR3 covers 13 residues. V lost 4 bases to trimming and J lost 2 bases, with 6 bases between them. The CDR3 loop is CASSRGAGNTIYF. CDR3 DNA: TGTGCCAGCTCACGGGGGGCTGGAAACACCATATATTTT.

The chain employs TRBV18 and TRBJ2-5, with TRBD2 matching over 9 bases. This CDR3 is 16 amino acids long. The J segment lost 1 base and the V segment lost 4 bases, leaving 7 bases of the junction unmatched. CDR1 and CDR2 from the germline V gene are KGHSH and LQKENI. The CDR3 here is CASSRGLADVQETQYF. CDR3 nucleotides: TGTGCCAGCTCACGGGGACTAGCAGACGTCCAAGAGACCCAGTACTTC. Supplemented by reference TRBV18 and TRBJ2-5, the full variable domain reads NAGVMQNPRHLVRRRGQEARLRCSPMKGHSHVYWYRQLPEEGLKFMVYLQKENIIDESGMPKERFSAEFPKEGPSILRIQQVVRGDSAAYFCASSRGLADVQETQYFGPGTRLLVL.

The chain links TRBV6-4 to TRBJ1-4; D not certain. Germline V gene lookup returns CDR1 MRHNA and CDR2 SNTAGT. V dropped 0 bases and J dropped 7 bases, with 12 bases sitting between them. The CDR3 covers 15 residues. CDR3 sequence reads: CASSDSVPGFEKLFF. The DNA for the CDR3 is TGTGCCAGCAGTGACTCAGTACCGGGATTTGAAAAACTGTTTTTT.

The rearrangement joins TRBV6-5 to TRBJ1-3, with D possibly TRBD1 on 5 matching bases. V lost 6 bases and J 0 bases, leaving 6 bases between the germline ends. Germline-derived CDR1 and CDR2 are MNHEY and SVGAGI. CDR3 size: 13 residues. CDR3 in amino acids: CASSQGSGNTIYF. The CDR3 DNA follows: TGTGCCAGCAGCCAGGGCTCTGGAAACACCATATATTTT.